This TCR beta chain derives from a study of beta chain features in type 1 diabetes. TCRB transcripts that were expressed got sequenced, as all of the isolated RNA had been reverse transcribed. TCRdb's copy holds only in-frame clones and misses some; the assay was immunoSEQ multiplex PCR. The table has under 900,000 clones, around a sixth seen once; the top ten hold about 0.02%. Germline-derived CDR1 and CDR2 are SGHAT and FQNNGV. The CDR3 length is 16 residues. The germline V and J ends were trimmed by 3 bases and 2 bases, with 14 bases remaining between them. Sorted cells reached over 95% purity in every population.

The V and J genes are TRBV11-2 and TRBJ1-3; no reliable D call. This TCR was recovered from a woman younger than 30 in good health. Sequenced sample: naive CD4+ T cells from blood. The CDR3, as DNA: TGTGCCAGCAGCTTCTCGAGGAATTCACCTGGAAACACCATATATTTT. Its protein product is CASSFSRNSPGNTIYF.